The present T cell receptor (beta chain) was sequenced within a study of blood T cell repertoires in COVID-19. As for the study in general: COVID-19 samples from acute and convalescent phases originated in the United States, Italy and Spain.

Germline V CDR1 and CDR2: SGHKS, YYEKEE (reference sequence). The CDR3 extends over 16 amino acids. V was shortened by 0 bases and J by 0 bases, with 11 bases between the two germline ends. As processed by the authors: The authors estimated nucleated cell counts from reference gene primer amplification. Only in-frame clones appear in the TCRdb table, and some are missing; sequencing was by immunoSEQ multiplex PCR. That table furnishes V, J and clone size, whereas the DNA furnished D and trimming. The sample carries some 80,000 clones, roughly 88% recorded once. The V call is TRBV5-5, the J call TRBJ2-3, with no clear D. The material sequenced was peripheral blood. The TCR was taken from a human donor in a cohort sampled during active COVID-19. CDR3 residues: CASSLERRTSTDTQYF. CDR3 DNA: TGTGCCAGCAGCTTGGAGCGCAGAACTAGCACAGATACGCAGTATTTT.